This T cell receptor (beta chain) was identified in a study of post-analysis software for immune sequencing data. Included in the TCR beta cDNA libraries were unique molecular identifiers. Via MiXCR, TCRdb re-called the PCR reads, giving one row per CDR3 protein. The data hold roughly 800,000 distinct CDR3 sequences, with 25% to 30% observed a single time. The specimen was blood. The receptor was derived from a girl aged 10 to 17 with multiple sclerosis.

The CDR3 coding sequence is TGCGCCAGCAGCTTGACCGGACAGAACACAGATACGCAGTATTTT. Encoded protein: CASSLTGQNTDTQYF. The rearrangement links TRBV5-1 to TRBJ2-3, with D tentatively TRBD1 (6 bases). Germline V lookup: CDR1 SGHRS, CDR2 YFSETQ. This CDR3 contains 15 residues. Trimming shortened V by 1 base and J by 2 bases, and 11 bases separated the two germline ends.